This T cell receptor beta chain was observed in a study of regulatory T cells in long-lasting Graves disease. As for the study in general: Patients with new Graves' disease had used antithyroid drugs below 3 months.

Study results and limitations: With a few thousand shared public clonotypes, persistent patients exceeded new patients, who shared about a thousand. Reduced TCR diversity was observed in persistent Graves' patients versus newly diagnosed patients.

This sample's time point: newly diagnosed GD, antithyroid drugs for less than 3 months. Extracted PBMC RNA gave rise to the TCR library. An endocrinology department in Xi'an, China, recruited the patients. V was clipped by 5 bases and J by 6 bases; unmatched bases: 10. The germline gives CDR1 DFQATT, CDR2 SNEGSKA (reference sequence). The CDR3 contains 15 residues. Assembly of TCR beta libraries relied on iRepertoire HTBI primers together with Arm-PCR of CDR3 regions. TCRdb re-called the multiplex PCR reads with MiXCR, one entry per CDR3 protein. The table includes roughly 500,000 distinct CDR3 sequences, about 11% detected once. In regard to this clonotype: Its specificity is not known.

These data were also reused for a study on T cells in Graves' hyperthyroidism and ophthalmopathy.

The sequences come from peripheral blood mononuclear cells (PBMCs), collected at new diagnosis, from a patient treated with antithyroid drugs. The TCR originated in a woman under 40 with Graves disease. The rearrangement uses TRBV20-1 and TRBJ2-2, with 9 bases aligning to TRBD1. CDR3 coding DNA: TGCAGTGCTTGGTCCTCCGGGACAGGGTCCGGGGAGCTGTTTTTT. It specifies CSAWSSGTGSGELFF.